These 4 T cell receptor beta chains were sequenced from one sample in a study of blood T cell repertoires in COVID-19. Generated by immunoSEQ multiplex PCR, the TCRdb table keeps only in-frame clones and is missing some. This table holds 150,000 to 200,000 clones, roughly 86% found once. The specimen sequenced was peripheral blood. The source is a woman in her twenties or thirties with active or convalescent COVID-19.

In nucleotides, the CDR3 is TGTGCCTGGACCGATAATGGGCCCGTGAACACTGAAGCTTTCTTT. Translated, it gives CAWTDNGPVNTEAFF. The rearrangement joins TRBV30 to TRBJ1-1; D call uncertain. CDR1 and CDR2 (germline): GTSNPN, SVGIG (reference sequence). Between the trimmed V and J ends, which lost 4 bases and 0 bases, there was a span of 15 bases. The CDR3 spans 15 residues.

The chain links TRBV13 to TRBJ1-2; 10 nucleotides agree with TRBD1. V lost 6 bases, J lost 3 bases, and 7 bases stayed unmatched. This CDR3 contains 15 residues. Germline CDR1 and CDR2: PRHDT and FYEKMQ (reference sequence). The CDR3 nucleotides read TGTGCCAGCAGTCACGGGGACAGGGGCGACTATGGCTACACCTTC. Its protein is CASSHGDRGDYGYTF. Full variable domain (rest looked up from reference TRBV13 and TRBJ1-2): AAGVIQSPRHLIKEKRETATLKCYPIPRHDTVYWYQQGPGQDPQFLISFYEKMQSDKGSIPDRFSAQQFSDYHSELNMSSLELGDSALYFCASSHGDRGDYGYTFGSGTRLTVV.

The chain is built from TRBV5-5 and TRBJ1-4; D perhaps matches TRBD1 (6 bases). Germline V CDR1 and CDR2: SGHKS, YYEKEE (reference sequence). CDR3 size: 14 residues. Trimming shortened V by 4 bases and J by 3 bases, and 10 bases separated the two germline ends. CDR3 DNA: TGTGCCAGCAGCCTGCGGACAGCTAATGAAAAACTGTTTTTT. Translating gives CASSLRTANEKLFF.

The chain recombines TRBV11-3 with TRBJ1-3; tentatively, D is TRBD1 (6 bases). Per the germline V gene, CDR1 is SGHNT and CDR2 is YENEEA. The length of the CDR3 is 13 residues. V was clipped by 9 bases and J by 0 bases, with 9 bases between them. The CDR3 DNA is TGTGCCAGTACAGGGAACTCTGGAAACACCATATATTTT. Protein: CASTGNSGNTIYF.